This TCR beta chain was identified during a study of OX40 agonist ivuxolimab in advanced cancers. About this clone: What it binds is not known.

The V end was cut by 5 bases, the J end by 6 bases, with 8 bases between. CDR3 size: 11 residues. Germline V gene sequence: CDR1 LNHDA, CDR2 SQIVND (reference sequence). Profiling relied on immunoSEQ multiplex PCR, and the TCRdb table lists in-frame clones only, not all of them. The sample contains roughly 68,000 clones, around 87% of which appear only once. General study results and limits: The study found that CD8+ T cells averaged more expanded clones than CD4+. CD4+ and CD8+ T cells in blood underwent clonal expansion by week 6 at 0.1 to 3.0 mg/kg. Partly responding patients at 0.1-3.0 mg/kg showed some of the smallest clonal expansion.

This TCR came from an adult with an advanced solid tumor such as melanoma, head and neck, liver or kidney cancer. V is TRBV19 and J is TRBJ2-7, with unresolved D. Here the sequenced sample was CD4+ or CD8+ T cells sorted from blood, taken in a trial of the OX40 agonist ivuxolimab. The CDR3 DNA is TGTGCCAGTAGTGGACCCTCCGAGCAGTACTTC. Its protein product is CASSGPSEQYF.